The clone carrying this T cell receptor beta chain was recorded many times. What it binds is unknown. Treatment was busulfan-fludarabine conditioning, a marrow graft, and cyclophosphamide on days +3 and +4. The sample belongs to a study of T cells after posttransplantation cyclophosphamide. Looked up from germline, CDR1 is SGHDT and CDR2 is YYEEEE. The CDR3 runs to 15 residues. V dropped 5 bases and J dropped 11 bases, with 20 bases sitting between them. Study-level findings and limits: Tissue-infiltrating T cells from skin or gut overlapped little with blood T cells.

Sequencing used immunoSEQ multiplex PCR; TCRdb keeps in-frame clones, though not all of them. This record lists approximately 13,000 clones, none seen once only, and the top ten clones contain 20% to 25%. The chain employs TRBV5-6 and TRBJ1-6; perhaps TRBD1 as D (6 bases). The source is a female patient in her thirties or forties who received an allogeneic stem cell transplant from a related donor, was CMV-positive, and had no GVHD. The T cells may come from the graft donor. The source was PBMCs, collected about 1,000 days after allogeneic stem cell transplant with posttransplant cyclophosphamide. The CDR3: CASSYSTGRVPPLHF. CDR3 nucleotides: TGTGCCAGCAGTTACTCTACAGGGAGAGTCCCACCCCTCCACTTT. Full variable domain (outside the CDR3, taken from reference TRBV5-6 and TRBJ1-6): DAGVTQSPTHLIKTRGQQVTLRCSPKSGHDTVSWYQQALGQGPQFIFQYYEEEERQRGNFPDRFSGHQFPNYSSELNVNALLLGDSALYLCASSYSTGRVPPLHFGNGTRLTVT.